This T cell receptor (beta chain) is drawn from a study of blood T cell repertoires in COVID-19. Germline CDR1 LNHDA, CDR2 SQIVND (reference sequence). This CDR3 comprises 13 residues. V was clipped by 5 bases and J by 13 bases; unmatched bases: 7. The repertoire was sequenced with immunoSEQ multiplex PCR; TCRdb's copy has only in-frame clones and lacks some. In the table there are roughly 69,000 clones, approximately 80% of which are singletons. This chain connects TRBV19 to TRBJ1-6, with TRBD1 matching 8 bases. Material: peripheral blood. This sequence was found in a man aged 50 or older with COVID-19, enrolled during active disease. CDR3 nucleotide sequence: TGTGCCAGTAGTTTCAACAGGGGGGAGCCCCTCCACTTT. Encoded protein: CASSFNRGEPLHF.